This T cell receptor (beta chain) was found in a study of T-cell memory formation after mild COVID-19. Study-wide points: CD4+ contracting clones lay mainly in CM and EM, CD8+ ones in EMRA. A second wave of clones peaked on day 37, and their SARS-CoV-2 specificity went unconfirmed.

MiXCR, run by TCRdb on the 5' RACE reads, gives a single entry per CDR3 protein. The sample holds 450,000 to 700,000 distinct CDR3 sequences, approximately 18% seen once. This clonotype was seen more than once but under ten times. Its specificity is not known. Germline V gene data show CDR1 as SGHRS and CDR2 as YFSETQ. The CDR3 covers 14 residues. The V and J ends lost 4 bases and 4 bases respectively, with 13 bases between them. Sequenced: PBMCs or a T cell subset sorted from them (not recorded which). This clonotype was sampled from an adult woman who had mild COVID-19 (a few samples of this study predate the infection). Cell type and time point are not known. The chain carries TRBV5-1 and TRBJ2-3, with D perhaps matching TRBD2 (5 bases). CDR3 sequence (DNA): TGCGCCAGCAGCCGATTATCCGGGGCAGATACGCAGTATTTT. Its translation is CASSRLSGADTQYF.